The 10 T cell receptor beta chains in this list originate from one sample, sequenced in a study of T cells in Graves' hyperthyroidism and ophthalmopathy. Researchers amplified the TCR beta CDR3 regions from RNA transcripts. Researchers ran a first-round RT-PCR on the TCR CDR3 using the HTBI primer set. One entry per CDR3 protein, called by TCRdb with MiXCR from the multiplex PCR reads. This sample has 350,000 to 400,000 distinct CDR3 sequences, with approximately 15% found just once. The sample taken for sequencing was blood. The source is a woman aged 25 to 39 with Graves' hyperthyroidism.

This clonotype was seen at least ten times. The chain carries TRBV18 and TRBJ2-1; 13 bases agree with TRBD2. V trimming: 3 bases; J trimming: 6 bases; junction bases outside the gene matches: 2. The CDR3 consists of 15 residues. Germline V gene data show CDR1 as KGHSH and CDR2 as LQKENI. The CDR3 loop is CASSPGLAGANEQFF. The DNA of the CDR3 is TGTGCCAGCTCACCCGGACTAGCGGGAGCCAATGAGCAGTTCTTC. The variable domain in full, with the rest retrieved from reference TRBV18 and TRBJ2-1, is NAGVMQNPRHLVRRRGQEARLRCSPMKGHSHVYWYRQLPEEGLKFMVYLQKENIIDESGMPKERFSAEFPKEGPSILRIQQVVRGDSAAYFCASSPGLAGANEQFFGPGTRLTVL.

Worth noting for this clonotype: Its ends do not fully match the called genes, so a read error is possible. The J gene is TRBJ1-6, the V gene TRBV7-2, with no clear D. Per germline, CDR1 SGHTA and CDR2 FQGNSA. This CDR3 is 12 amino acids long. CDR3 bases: TGTGCCAGCAGCTCCTTTAATTCACCCCTCCACTTT. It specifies CASSSFNSPLHF. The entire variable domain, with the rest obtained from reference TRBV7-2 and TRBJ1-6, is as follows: GAGVSQSPSNKVTEKGKDVELRCDPISGHTALYWYRQSLGQGLEFLIYFQGNSAPDKSGLPSDRFSAERTGGSVSTLTIQRTQQEDSAVYLCASSSFNSPLHFGNGTRLTVT.

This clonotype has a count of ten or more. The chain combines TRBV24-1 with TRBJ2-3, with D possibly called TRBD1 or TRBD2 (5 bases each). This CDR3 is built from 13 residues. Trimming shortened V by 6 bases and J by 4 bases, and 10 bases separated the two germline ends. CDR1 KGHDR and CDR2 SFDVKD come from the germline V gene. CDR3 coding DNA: TGTGCCACCAGTCCACGGGGACCAGATACGCAGTATTTT. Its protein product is CATSPRGPDTQYF.

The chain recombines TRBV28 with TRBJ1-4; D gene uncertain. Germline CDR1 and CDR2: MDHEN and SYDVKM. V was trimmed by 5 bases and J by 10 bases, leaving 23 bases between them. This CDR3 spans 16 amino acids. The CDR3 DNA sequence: TGTGCCAGCAGTCGCACTTACATTGGGCGGATTGGAAAACTGTTTTTT. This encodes CASSRTYIGRIGKLFF.

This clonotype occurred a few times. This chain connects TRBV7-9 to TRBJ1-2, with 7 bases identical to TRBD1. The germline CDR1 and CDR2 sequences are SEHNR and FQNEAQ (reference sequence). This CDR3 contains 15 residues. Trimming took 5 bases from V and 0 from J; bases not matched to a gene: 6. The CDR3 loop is CASSVPGQPNYGYTF. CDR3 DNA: TGTGCCAGCAGCGTGCCGGGACAGCCTAACTATGGCTACACCTTC.

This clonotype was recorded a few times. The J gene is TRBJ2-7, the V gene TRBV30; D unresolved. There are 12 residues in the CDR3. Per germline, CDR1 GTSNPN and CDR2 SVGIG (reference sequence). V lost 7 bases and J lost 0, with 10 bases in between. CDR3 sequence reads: CAFSTGSYEQYF. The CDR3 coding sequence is TGTGCCTTCTCCACGGGCTCCTACGAGCAGTACTTC.

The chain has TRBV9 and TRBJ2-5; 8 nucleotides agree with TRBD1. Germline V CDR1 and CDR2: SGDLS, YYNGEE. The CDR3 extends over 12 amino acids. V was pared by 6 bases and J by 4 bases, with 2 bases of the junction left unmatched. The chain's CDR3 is CASNRGTETQYF. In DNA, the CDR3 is TGTGCCAGCAACAGGGGGACAGAGACCCAGTACTTC.

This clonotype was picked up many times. CDR3 region: CASSLSVPTTWSYGYTF. The CDR3 region has the DNA TGTGCCAGCAGCTTATCCGTTCCTACGACTTGGAGCTATGGCTACACCTTC. The chain recombines TRBV7-2 with TRBJ1-2; D is uncertain. CDR1 is SGHTA, CDR2 FQGNSA, per germline. The CDR3 spans 17 residues. Trimming cost V 2 bases and J 4 bases, with 20 bases left between them.

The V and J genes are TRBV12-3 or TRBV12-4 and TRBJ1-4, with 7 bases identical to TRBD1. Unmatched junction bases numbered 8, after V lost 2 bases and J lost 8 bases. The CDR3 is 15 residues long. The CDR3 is CASSLRSGGQEKLFF. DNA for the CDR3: TGTGCCAGCAGTTTAAGGTCAGGGGGGCAGGAAAAACTGTTTTTT.

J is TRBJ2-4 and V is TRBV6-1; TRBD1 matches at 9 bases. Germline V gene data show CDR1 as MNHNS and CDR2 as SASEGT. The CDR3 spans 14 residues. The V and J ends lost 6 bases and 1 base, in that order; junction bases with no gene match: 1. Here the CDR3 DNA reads TGTGCCAGCAGCACAGGGGGCGCCAAAAACATTCAGTACTTC. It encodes CASSTGGAKNIQYF.